This T cell receptor beta chain was obtained from a study of Ad26.COV2.S vaccination and SARS-CoV-2 variants. Assay: immunoSEQ multiplex PCR; the TCRdb copy retains only in-frame clones and omits some. The data hold some 390,000 clones, with around 85% observed a single time. Germline-derived CDR1 and CDR2 are SGHRS and YFSETQ. The V gene lost 1 base and the J gene lost 3 bases, with 19 bases spanning the gap. This CDR3 is built from 18 residues. In the case of this clone: Its specificity is unknown.

Study results and limitations: It was found that vaccine and placebo recipients had similar non-spike TCR breadth.

Treatment: around 19 received Ad26.COV2.S at low or high dose, single or two shots; several received placebo; per-sample allocation not given. The investigators took samples on day 63 after the first vaccine or placebo injection. In Boston, the donor was an adult between 18-55 years of age. The chain has TRBV5-1 and TRBJ1-4, with unresolved D. Sequenced material: peripheral blood, taken in a trial of Ad26.COV2.S vaccine versus placebo. The clonotype comes from a person aged 18-65 years who received the Ad26.COV2.S COVID-19 vaccine or a placebo. In nucleotides, the CDR3 is TGCGCCAGCAGCTTGACCAATCCCGTGGGGTCTCCTAATGAAAAACTGTTTTTT. Protein product: CASSLTNPVGSPNEKLFF.